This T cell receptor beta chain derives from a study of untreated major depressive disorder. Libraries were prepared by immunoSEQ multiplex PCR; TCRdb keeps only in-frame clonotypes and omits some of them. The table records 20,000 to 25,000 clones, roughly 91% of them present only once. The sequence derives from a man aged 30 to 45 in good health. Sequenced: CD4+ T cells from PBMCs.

The CDR3 nucleotides read TGCAGCGTCCGCCCGGGTCAAGAGACCCAGTACTTC. It codes for CSVRPGQETQYF. This rearrangement joins TRBV29-1 to TRBJ2-5, with D unresolved. CDR3 length: 12 amino acids. CDR1 and CDR2 (germline): SQVTM, ANQGSEA. Trimming left V 6 bases short and J 2 bases short, with 10 bases between.